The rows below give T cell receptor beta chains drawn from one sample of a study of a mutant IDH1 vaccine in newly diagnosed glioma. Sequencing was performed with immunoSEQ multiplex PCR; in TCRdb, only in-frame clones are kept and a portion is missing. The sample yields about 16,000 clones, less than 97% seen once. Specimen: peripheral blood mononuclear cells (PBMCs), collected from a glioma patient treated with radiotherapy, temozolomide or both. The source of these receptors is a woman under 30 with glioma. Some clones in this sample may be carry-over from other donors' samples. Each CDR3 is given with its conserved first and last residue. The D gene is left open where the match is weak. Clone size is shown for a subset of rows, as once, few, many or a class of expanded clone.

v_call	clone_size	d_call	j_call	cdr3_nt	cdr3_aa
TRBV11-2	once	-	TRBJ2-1	TGTGCCAGCAGCTTCCTGACTATCGATGAGCAGTTCTTC	CASSFLTIDEQFF
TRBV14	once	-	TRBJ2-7	TGTGCCAGCAGCAAAGACCGGACATCCGATGGCTACGAGCAGTACTTC	CASSKDRTSDGYEQYF
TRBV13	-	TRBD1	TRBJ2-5	TGTGCCAGCAGCGTGGGGACAGGGGGCGCGGAGGAGACCCAGTACTTC	CASSVGTGGAEETQYF
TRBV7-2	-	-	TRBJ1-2	TGTGCCAGCAGCTTTCGGGGGGAACCTCCCTACACCTTC	CASSFRGEPPYTF
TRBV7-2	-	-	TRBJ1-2	TGTGCCAGCAGCTTAGATTTGTTAATGGGTGGCTACACCTTC	CASSLDLLMGGYTF
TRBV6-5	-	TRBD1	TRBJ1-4	TGTGCCAGCGGATTCGGGACAGGGGCCGAAAAACTGTTTTTT	CASGFGTGAEKLFF
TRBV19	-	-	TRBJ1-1	TGTGCCAGTTCGATGGGGAACACTGAAGCTTTCTTT	CASSMGNTEAFF
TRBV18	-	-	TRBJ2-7	TGTGCCAGCTCACAGTCCCTGAGAGAGCAGTACTTC	CASSQSLREQYF
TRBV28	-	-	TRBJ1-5	TGTGCCAGCAGTTTATCAGGGGTGAGTCAGCCCCAGCATTTT	CASSLSGVSQPQHF
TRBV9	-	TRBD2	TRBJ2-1	TGTGCCAGCAGCGCTACCGGGACTAGCCTCTACAATGAGCAGTTCTTC	CASSATGTSLYNEQFF